The clone carrying this T cell receptor (beta chain) appeared many times. This specimen comes from a study of CD8 T cells in ankylosing spondylitis. Trimming pared 5 bases from V and 0 bases from J, leaving 10 bases between. This CDR3 has 13 residues. Germline V gene data show CDR1 as DFQATT and CDR2 as SNEGSKA (reference sequence). MiXCR, applied by TCRdb to the 5' RACE reads, yields one record per CDR3 protein. The sample consists of about 250,000 distinct CDR3 sequences, 8% to 11% of them appearing once. Sequences were obtained from blood, either unsorted or a sorted T cell fraction (not recorded which). This sequence originates from a male donor with ankylosing spondylitis or in good health (not recorded which). This chain joins TRBV20-1 and TRBJ1-1; a possible D gene is TRBD1 (6 bases). The CDR3 bases are TGCAGTGCTGGAGGACAGTTGAACACTGAAGCTTTCTTT. Translation: CSAGGQLNTEAFF.